Presented here are 25 T cell receptor beta chains from one specimen sequenced in a study of blood T cell repertoires in COVID-19. The repertoire was sequenced with immunoSEQ multiplex PCR; TCRdb's copy has only in-frame clones and lacks some. The sample shows around 310,000 clones, 89% of them seen only once. The sample consisted of peripheral blood. These receptors were collected from a woman aged 60-75 years with acute or convalescent COVID-19.

The chain combines TRBV28 with TRBJ1-2; 11 bases are shared with TRBD1. Unmatched junction bases numbered 7, after V lost 11 bases and J lost 8 bases. Germline CDR1 reads MDHEN; CDR2 reads SYDVKM. The CDR3 is 12 residues long. CDR3 loop: CASGQGARGYTF. CDR3 sequence (DNA): TGTGCCTCCGGACAGGGGGCGAGAGGCTACACCTTC.

This chain links TRBV3-1 (or the pseudogene TRBV3-2) with TRBJ1-1; the match to TRBD1 covers 8 bases. This CDR3 is built from 14 residues. Unmatched junction bases numbered 4, after V lost 3 bases and J lost 4 bases. Per germline, CDR1 LGHDT and CDR2 YNNKEL (reference sequence). CDR3 amino acids: CASSHAGGFTEAFF. In DNA form, the CDR3 reads TGTGCCAGCAGCCATGCAGGGGGCTTCACTGAAGCTTTCTTT.

V usage is TRBV7-7 and J usage is TRBJ2-1; maybe TRBD2 (6 bases). Germline V gene data show CDR1 as SSHAT and CDR2 as FNYEAQ (reference sequence). The CDR3 length is 13 residues. V was shortened by 2 bases and J by 5 bases, with 7 bases between the two germline ends. The CDR3, as DNA: TGTGCCAGCAGCTTAACGGGGGACAATGAGCAGTTCTTC. Translation gives CASSLTGDNEQFF.

The CDR3 loop reads CASSFLRVTEAFF. Here the CDR3 DNA reads TGTGCCAGCAGCTTTTTGAGGGTTACTGAAGCTTTCTTT. The gene calls are TRBV7-9 and TRBJ1-1; D is unresolved. This CDR3 contains 13 residues. Per the germline V gene, CDR1 is SEHNR and CDR2 is FQNEAQ (reference sequence). V lost 3 bases to trimming and J lost 5 bases, with 10 bases between them.

The V and J genes are TRBV7-6 and TRBJ2-3; tentatively, D is TRBD1 (6 bases). V shed 4 bases and J shed 5 bases, with 16 bases lying between them. Looked up from germline, CDR1 is SGHVS and CDR2 is FNYEAQ. There are 15 residues in the CDR3. This CDR3 is CASSSYREPGDTQYF. CDR3 DNA: TGTGCCAGCAGCTCCTACAGGGAACCGGGAGATACGCAGTATTTT.

The rearrangement uses TRBV19 and TRBJ1-1, with D unclear. With 3 bases removed from V and 0 bases from J, the gap between germline ends came to 11 bases. The CDR3 extends over 15 amino acids. CDR1 and CDR2 from the germline V gene are LNHDA and SQIVND (reference sequence). For the CDR3, the DNA is TGTGCCAGTAGTATCTCTTCGGGAGTGAACACTGAAGCTTTCTTT. This encodes CASSISSGVNTEAFF.

This rearrangement joins TRBV28 to TRBJ2-2; TRBD1 aligns across 8 bases. Looked up from germline, CDR1 is MDHEN and CDR2 is SYDVKM. CDR3 length: 16 residues. The trim removed 4 bases at V and 6 bases at J, leaving 10 bases unmatched. The DNA for the CDR3 is TGTGCCAGCAGTTCTTGGACAGGGTTGGGAGCCGGGGAGCTGTTTTTT. This codes for CASSSWTGLGAGELFF. The full variable domain, completed using reference TRBV28 and TRBJ2-2, is DVKVTQSSRYLVKRTGEKVFLECVQDMDHENMFWYRQDPGLGLRLIYFSYDVKMKEKGDIPEGYSVSREKKERFSLILESASTNQTSMYLCASSSWTGLGAGELFFGEGSRLTVL.

This sequence joins TRBV27 and TRBJ1-2, with D unclear. Per germline, CDR1 MNHEY and CDR2 SMNVEV (reference sequence). Deletions cut 6 bases from V and 0 bases from J, with 11 bases between. The CDR3 runs 14 residues. The CDR3 loop is CASSPRGANYGYTF. The CDR3 DNA follows: TGTGCCAGCAGCCCCCGGGGAGCTAACTATGGCTACACCTTC.

In the case of this clone: This sample includes further DNA sequences coding for the same CDR3. The V and J genes are TRBV7-3 and TRBJ2-3; 7 positions agree with TRBD1. There are 15 residues in the CDR3. Trimming cost V 5 bases and J 0 bases; bases outside gene matches: 5. Germline values: CDR1 SGHTA, CDR2 FQGTGA. The CDR3 nucleotides are TGTGCCAGCAGCCAGGCAGGGGGTAGCACAGATACGCAGTATTTT. This gives the protein CASSQAGGSTDTQYF.

V gene TRBV3-1 (or the pseudogene TRBV3-2) combines with J gene TRBJ1-2; D possibly corresponds to TRBD1 (6 bases). Germline V gives CDR1 LGHDT, CDR2 YNNKEL (reference sequence). Deletions cut 1 base from V and 1 base from J, with 16 bases between. The CDR3 has 17 amino acids. The CDR3 region is CASSQGRPLRGNYGYTF. CDR3 DNA: TGTGCCAGCAGCCAAGGTCGCCCCCTCAGGGGTAACTATGGCTACACCTTC.

As to this clone: The sample has other DNA sequences that encode this CDR3 too. The rearrangement uses TRBV18 and TRBJ1-5; no clear D gene. The CDR3 is 13 amino acids. Germline V CDR1 and CDR2: KGHSH, LQKENI. Trimming stripped 3 bases from V and 4 bases from J, with 7 bases between. The CDR3 sequence is CASSPAENQPQHF. The CDR3 DNA sequence: TGTGCCAGCTCACCGGCGGAGAATCAGCCCCAGCATTTT.

CDR3 bases: TGTGCCAGCAGTCCTCAAGGGGGAGCTAATGAAAAACTGTTTTTT. Translating it yields CASSPQGGANEKLFF. The chain is built from TRBV6-5 and TRBJ1-4, with D perhaps matching TRBD1 (6 bases). The germline V gene has CDR1 MNHEY and CDR2 SVGAGI. Trimming stripped 5 bases from V and 3 bases from J, with 13 bases between. CDR3 length equals 15 residues.

The CDR3 bases are TGTGCCAGCAGCGTACCGACAGGGGGCAGCTCCTACAATGAGCAGTTCTTC. This sequence encodes CASSVPTGGSSYNEQFF. The chain couples TRBV7-3 to TRBJ2-1, with 10 bases matching TRBD1. The CDR3 is made up of 17 amino acids. Trimming cost V 5 bases and J 0 bases; bases outside gene matches: 7. In germline, CDR1 is SGHTA, CDR2 FQGTGA. The variable domain in full, with the rest retrieved from reference TRBV7-3 and TRBJ2-1, is GAGVSQTPSNKVTEKGKYVELRCDPISGHTALYWYRQSLGQGPEFLIYFQGTGAADDSGLPNDRFFAVRPEGSVSTLKIQRTERGDSAVYLCASSVPTGGSSYNEQFFGPGTRLTVL.

The chain carries TRBV7-8 and TRBJ1-1; weak D call: TRBD1 (5 bases). This CDR3 has 13 amino acids. Per germline, CDR1 SGHVS and CDR2 FQNEAQ. V dropped 6 bases and J dropped 8 bases, with 16 bases sitting between them. CDR3 sequence reads: CASSSPKGAEAFF. CDR3 nucleotides: TGTGCCAGCAGTTCTCCGAAAGGGGCCGAAGCTTTCTTT.

This clone has only one observation. The gene calls are TRBV24-1 and TRBJ2-1, with TRBD1 matching over 10 bases. Germline assignment: CDR1 KGHDR and CDR2 SFDVKD. The CDR3 totals 16 residues. Unmatched junction bases numbered 6, after V lost 2 bases and J lost 6 bases. The CDR3 DNA is TGTGCCACCAGTGATTGGGGGACAGGGGCGGGCAATGAGCAGTTCTTC. Translation gives CATSDWGTGAGNEQFF.

This chain connects TRBV4-3 to TRBJ1-1; 7 bases agree with TRBD1. With 3 bases clipped from V and 1 base from J, the junction kept 2 bases outside the gene matches. Germline V gives CDR1 LGHNA, CDR2 YSLEER. The CDR3 is 14 residues long. CDR3 in amino acids: CASSQRTGNTEAFF. DNA for the CDR3: TGCGCCAGCAGCCAGAGGACAGGGAACACTGAAGCTTTCTTT.

The V call is TRBV6-1, the J call TRBJ1-4, with D possibly TRBD1 on 6 matching bases. Germline CDR1 is MNHNS and CDR2 is SASEGT. The CDR3 sequence is 18 residues long. Trimming took off 4 bases at V and 8 bases at J, with 26 bases between the two ends. The CDR3 loop is CASSVGGQRGNLGEKLFF. CDR3 bases: TGTGCCAGCAGTGTAGGTGGGCAGAGGGGGAACCTAGGAGAAAAACTGTTTTTT.

The CDR3 DNA reads TGTGCCAGCAGACTATCCCACGAGCAGTACTTC. Translation gives CASRLSHEQYF. This chain uses TRBV27 with TRBJ2-7, with D uncertain. In germline, CDR1 is MNHEY, CDR2 SMNVEV (reference sequence). This CDR3 is built from 11 residues. V was pared by 6 bases and J by 5 bases, with 8 bases between.

As DNA, the CDR3 is TGTGCCAGCAGCGGCCGGGAGGAGCGGCGAGGGTACAATGAGCAGTTCTTC. It is translated as CASSGREERRGYNEQFF. The chain uses TRBV7-2 and TRBJ2-1, with TRBD2 identical over 7 bases. V was pared by 5 bases and J by 4 bases, with 14 bases of the junction left unmatched. Germline assignment: CDR1 SGHTA and CDR2 FQGNSA. There are 17 residues in the CDR3.

This chain connects TRBV3-1 (or the pseudogene TRBV3-2) to TRBJ2-2; D possibly corresponds to TRBD2 (5 bases). The CDR3 totals 14 residues. Trimming took 4 bases from V and 4 from J, leaving 10 bases between them. Germline lookup yields CDR1 LGHDT and CDR2 YNNKEL (reference sequence). The CDR3 nucleotides are TGTGCCAGCAGCCCATGGGGAGCCACCGGGGAGCTGTTTTTT. The encoded protein is CASSPWGATGELFF.

DNA for the CDR3: TGTGCCATCGCTAAAGCTAGCGGGAGCGACAATGAGCAGTTCTTC. Amino acid sequence: CAIAKASGSDNEQFF. The chain links TRBV10-3 to TRBJ2-1; TRBD2 aligns across 10 bases. This CDR3 comprises 15 residues. Looked up from germline, CDR1 is ENHRY and CDR2 is SYGVKD. J was trimmed by 5 bases and V by 8 bases; bases with no gene match: 9.

The genes are TRBV19 and TRBJ1-2; D remains unclear. Germline lookup yields CDR1 LNHDA and CDR2 SQIVND (reference sequence). Trimming pared 6 bases from V and 8 bases from J, leaving 25 bases between. The CDR3 runs to 16 residues. As DNA, the CDR3 is TGTGCCAGTAGCAAGTATATGGGTCAGGTCAAGAAGGGCTACACCTTC. Its translation: CASSKYMGQVKKGYTF.

This chain links TRBV27 with TRBJ2-4, with D unresolved. V was pared by 2 bases and J by 5 bases, with 7 bases between. The CDR3 is 13 amino acids. Looked up from germline, CDR1 is MNHEY and CDR2 is SMNVEV (reference sequence). The CDR3 bases are TGTGCCAGCAGTTTAACGCCAGAAAACATTCAGTACTTC. Encoded protein: CASSLTPENIQYF.

The chain is built from TRBV3-1 (or the pseudogene TRBV3-2) and TRBJ1-2, with D perhaps TRBD1 (6 bases). Germline-derived CDR1 and CDR2 are LGHDT and YNNKEL (reference sequence). Trimming removed 1 base at V and 7 bases at J, with 10 bases between. The CDR3 is made up of 13 amino acids. The CDR3 spells CASSQGRGGGYTF. The CDR3 nucleotides are TGTGCCAGCAGCCAAGGCAGGGGTGGTGGCTACACCTTC.

The chain uses TRBV18 and TRBJ2-1, with TRBD2 matching 10 bases. From germline, CDR1 is KGHSH and CDR2 LQKENI. The V gene end was trimmed by 4 bases and the J gene end by 0 bases; junction bases not matched to a gene: 6. The CDR3 runs 17 residues. CDR3 sequence reads: CASSRGSGGSSYNEQFF. The CDR3 DNA is TGTGCCAGCTCACGGGGTAGCGGGGGGAGCTCCTACAATGAGCAGTTCTTC.